The entry that follows covers one TCR beta chain sequence. The target antigen is unknown. Generated by immunoSEQ multiplex PCR, the TCRdb table keeps only in-frame clones and is missing some. The table lists 150,000 to 200,000 clones, approximately 80% of them singletons. CDR1 SEHNR and CDR2 FQNEAQ come from the germline V gene (reference sequence). The V gene lost 5 bases and the J gene lost 9 bases, with 14 bases spanning the gap. The length of the CDR3 is 13 residues. The source of the sample is a study of cytomegalovirus exposure and HLA in healthy donors. Whole-study findings and limits: According to a subsequent analysis, TCR clusters identified in the first cohort showed a tendency to co-occur across the roughly 130 validation repertoires. Researchers counted roughly 150 TCR beta chains as cytomegalovirus-associated. Despite most TCR sequences being rare, some public TCRs occurred in many donors.

The V call is TRBV7-9, the J call TRBJ2-1; possibly TRBD2 for D (6 bases). The sequencing sample was made of PBMCs. This sequence originates from a young man in good health and CMV-seropositive. CDR3 coding DNA: TGTGCCAGCAGCCCGACTAGTTTGGGTGAGCAGTTCTTC. Protein product: CASSPTSLGEQFF.